This record looks at one T cell receptor beta chain sequence and its context. The germline V and J ends were trimmed by 2 bases and 8 bases, with 9 bases remaining between them. This CDR3 is built from 12 residues. Per germline, CDR1 MNHEY and CDR2 SVGAGI. The sample is drawn from a study of cytomegalovirus exposure and HLA in healthy donors. The PCR employed 60 Vbeta primers together with 13 Jbeta primers. The table came from immunoSEQ multiplex PCR; TCRdb's copy has only in-frame clones and leaves some out. The data hold more than 150,000 clones, with approximately 80% observed a single time. The origin of this receptor is a girl aged 10-17 years in good health and CMV-seropositive. Sequencing used PBMCs. The rearrangement joins TRBV6-5 to TRBJ1-2; D is undetermined. The CDR3 region is CASSYGPGGYTF. The CDR3 coding sequence is TGTGCCAGCAGTTACGGTCCTGGCGGCTACACCTTC.